This record looks at one T cell receptor (beta chain) sequence and its context. Its antigen is undetermined. Unique molecular identifiers featured in each of the TCR beta cDNA libraries. Each batch of about 0.95 to 10 million T cells produced approximately 470,000 cDNA molecules. From the PCR reads, TCRdb called clonotypes with MiXCR, one entry per CDR3 protein. This sample has fewer than 850,000 distinct CDR3 sequences; more than 45% occur once, and the top ten carry 4% to 5%. The CDR3 is made up of 15 amino acids. V gave up 2 bases and J gave up 0 bases; unmatched junction bases: 3. The V gene's germline CDR1 is SGDLS and CDR2 YYNGEE. This entry comes from a study of post-analysis software for immune sequencing data. Study-level findings and limits: Compared with controls, patients had more of roughly 5 TRBV segments, including TRBV5-6, TRBV5-1 and TRBV20-1.

The source material was blood. This TCR was recovered from a girl aged 10-17 years with multiple sclerosis. The chain uses TRBV9 and TRBJ2-3; 7 nucleotides align to TRBD2. CDR3: CASSVRRESTDTQYF. The CDR3 DNA sequence: TGTGCCAGCAGCGTTCGGCGGGAGAGCACAGATACGCAGTATTTT.